This T cell receptor (beta chain) came from a study of blood T cell repertoires in COVID-19. The trim removed 4 bases at V and 8 bases at J, leaving 10 bases unmatched. Germline CDR1 MDHEN, CDR2 SYDVKM. CDR3 length equals 15 residues. Profiling relied on immunoSEQ multiplex PCR, and the TCRdb table lists in-frame clones only, not all of them. The table has under 250,000 clones, about 80% seen once. The sample comprised peripheral blood. The source is a woman aged 55-70 years with acute or convalescent COVID-19. The chain couples TRBV28 to TRBJ1-4; 7 nucleotides align to TRBD1. This chain's CDR3 is CASSWRGLFGEKLFF. The CDR3 DNA is TGTGCCAGCAGTTGGAGGGGGCTTTTCGGAGAAAAACTGTTTTTT.